This T cell receptor (beta chain) originates from a study of naive and memory T cell subsets. Study-wide findings and caveats: This RNA-based method may be sensitive to activation-related transcript changes.

TCR cDNA received a 3' ligated oligonucleotide that carried a UMI. CDR1 is SGHRS, CDR2 YFSETQ, per germline. The CDR3 totals 13 residues. Trimming removed 4 bases from V and 13 bases from J, with 18 bases in between. Four PCR rounds used nested alpha and beta constant region primers plus the SP2 primer. Blood and skin TCR RNA was reverse transcribed with alpha and beta constant primers. TCRdb analysed the 5' RACE reads with MiXCR anew, one entry per CDR3 protein. Of 48,000 or so distinct CDR3 sequences detected, approximately 4.5% appear once; the ten largest clones hold approximately 0.84%. This clonotype was seen many times. Its antigen is undetermined.

The chain carries TRBV5-1 and TRBJ2-1, with TRBD2 as a possible D gene (6 bases). This clonotype originated in a female donor in good health. CDR3 in DNA: TGCGCCAGCAGCATTAGACTAGAATCATATCAGTTCTTC. This encodes CASSIRLESYQFF. The entire variable domain, with the rest obtained from reference TRBV5-1 and TRBJ2-1, is as follows: KAGVTQTPRYLIKTRGQQVTLSCSPISGHRSVSWYQQTPGQGLQFLFEYFSETQRNKGNFPGRFSGRQFSNSRSEMNVSTLELGDSALYLCASSIRLESYQFFGPGTRLTVL.